This TCR beta chain comes out of a study of T cell responses to AZD1222 COVID-19 vaccine. Background on the study: Samples with a second dose at about 4 or about 12 weeks were pooled together. Study conclusions and caveats: Among vaccine-associated CD4 TCRs, coverage spanned spike, with dominance at 160-218 and 743-854. Only after the peak T cell response were repertoires sampled. Two AZD1222 doses significantly raised spike-specific TCR breadth and depth over controls.

Concerning this clone itself: The antigen remains undetermined.

The assay was immunoSEQ multiplex PCR, and TCRdb's table has in-frame clones only and misses some. The sample has around 94,000 clones, 70% to 90% seen once. The sample was peripheral blood, taken on day 0 of AZD1222 vaccination. The receptor was derived from an adult in good health.

CDR3 sequence (DNA): TGTGCCAGCAGTGAAGGGCAGGGGGCGCTCAATTCACCCCTCCACTTT. Its translation is CASSEGQGALNSPLHF. This rearrangement joins TRBV2 to TRBJ1-6, with TRBD1 identical over 8 bases. This CDR3 is built from 16 residues. Trimming removed 1 base from V and 7 bases from J; junction bases left unmatched: 6. The germline gives CDR1 SNHLY, CDR2 FYNNEI.